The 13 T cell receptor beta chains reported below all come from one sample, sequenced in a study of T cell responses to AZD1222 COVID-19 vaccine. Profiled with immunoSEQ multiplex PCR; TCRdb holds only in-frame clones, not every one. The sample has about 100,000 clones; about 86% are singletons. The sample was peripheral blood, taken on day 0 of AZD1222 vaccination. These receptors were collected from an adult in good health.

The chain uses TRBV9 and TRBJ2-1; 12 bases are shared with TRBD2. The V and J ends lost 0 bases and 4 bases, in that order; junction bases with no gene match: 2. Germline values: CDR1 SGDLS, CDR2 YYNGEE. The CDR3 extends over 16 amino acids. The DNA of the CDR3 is TGTGCCAGCAGCGTAGGGACTAGCGGGATTTACAATGAGCAGTTCTTC. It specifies CASSVGTSGIYNEQFF. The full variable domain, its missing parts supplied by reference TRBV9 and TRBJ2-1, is DSGVTQTPKHLITATGQRVTLRCSPRSGDLSVYWYQQSLDQGLQFLIQYYNGEERAKGNILERFSAQQFPDLHSELNLSSLELGDSALYFCASSVGTSGIYNEQFFGPGTRLTVL.

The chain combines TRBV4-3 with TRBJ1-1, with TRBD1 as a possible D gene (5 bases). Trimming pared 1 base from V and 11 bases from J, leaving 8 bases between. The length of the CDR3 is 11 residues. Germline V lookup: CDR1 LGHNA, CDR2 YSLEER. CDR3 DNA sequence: TGCGCCAGCAGCCAAGGGGACCGGGCTTTCTTT. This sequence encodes CASSQGDRAFF.

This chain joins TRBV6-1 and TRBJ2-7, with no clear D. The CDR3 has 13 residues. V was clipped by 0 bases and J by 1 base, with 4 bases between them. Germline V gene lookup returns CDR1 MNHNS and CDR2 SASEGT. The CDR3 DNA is TGTGCCAGCAGTGAAGCCCCTTCCTACGAGCAGTACTTC. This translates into CASSEAPSYEQYF.

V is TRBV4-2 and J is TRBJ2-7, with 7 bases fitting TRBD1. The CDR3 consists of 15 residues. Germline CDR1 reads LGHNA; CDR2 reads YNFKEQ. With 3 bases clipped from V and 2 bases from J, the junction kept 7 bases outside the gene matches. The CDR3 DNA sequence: TGTGCCAGCAGCCATGGGGACAGCGGAGCCTACGAGCAGTACTTC. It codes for CASSHGDSGAYEQYF.

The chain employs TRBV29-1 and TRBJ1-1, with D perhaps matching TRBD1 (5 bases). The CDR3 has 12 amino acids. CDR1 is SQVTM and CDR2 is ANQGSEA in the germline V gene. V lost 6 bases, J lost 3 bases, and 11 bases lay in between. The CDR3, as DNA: TGCAGCGTGGGGGACGGTGACACTGAAGCTTTCTTT. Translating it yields CSVGDGDTEAFF. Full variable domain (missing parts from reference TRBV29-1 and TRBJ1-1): SAVISQKPSRDICQRGTSLTIQCQVDSQVTMMFWYRQQPGQSLTLIATANQGSEATYESGFVIDKFPISRPNLTFSTLTVSNMSPEDSSIYLCSVGDGDTEAFFGQGTRLTVV.

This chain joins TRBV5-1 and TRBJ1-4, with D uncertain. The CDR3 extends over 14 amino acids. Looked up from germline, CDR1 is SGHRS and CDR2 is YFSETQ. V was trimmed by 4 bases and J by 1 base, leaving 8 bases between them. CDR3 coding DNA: TGCGCCAGCAGCCTGTTAGGAACTAATGAAAAACTGTTTTTT. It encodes CASSLLGTNEKLFF.

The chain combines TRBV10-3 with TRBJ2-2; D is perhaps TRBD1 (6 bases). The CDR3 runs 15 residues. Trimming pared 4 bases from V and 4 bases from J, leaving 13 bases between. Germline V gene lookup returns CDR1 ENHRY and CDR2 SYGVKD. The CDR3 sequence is CAISGSGTPTGELFF. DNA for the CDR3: TGTGCCATCAGTGGGAGTGGGACACCCACCGGGGAGCTGTTTTTT.

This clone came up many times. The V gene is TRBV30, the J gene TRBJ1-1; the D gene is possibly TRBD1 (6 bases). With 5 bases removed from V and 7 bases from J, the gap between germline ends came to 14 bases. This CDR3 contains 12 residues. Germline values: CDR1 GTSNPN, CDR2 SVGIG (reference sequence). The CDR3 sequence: CAWHRGLGEAFF. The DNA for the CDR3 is TGTGCCTGGCATAGGGGGTTAGGTGAAGCTTTCTTT.

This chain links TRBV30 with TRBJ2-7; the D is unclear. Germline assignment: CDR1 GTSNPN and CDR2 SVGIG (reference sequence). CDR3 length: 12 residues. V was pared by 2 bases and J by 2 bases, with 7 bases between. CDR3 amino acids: CAWSPFAYEQYF. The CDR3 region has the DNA TGTGCCTGGAGTCCTTTCGCCTACGAGCAGTACTTC.

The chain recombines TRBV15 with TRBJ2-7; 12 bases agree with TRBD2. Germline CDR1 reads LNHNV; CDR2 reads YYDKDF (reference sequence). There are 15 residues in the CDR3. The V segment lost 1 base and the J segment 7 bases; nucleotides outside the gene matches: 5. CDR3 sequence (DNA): TGTGCCACCAGCAGAGTGACTAGCGGGAGTCGTGAGCAGTACTTC. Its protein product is CATSRVTSGSREQYF.

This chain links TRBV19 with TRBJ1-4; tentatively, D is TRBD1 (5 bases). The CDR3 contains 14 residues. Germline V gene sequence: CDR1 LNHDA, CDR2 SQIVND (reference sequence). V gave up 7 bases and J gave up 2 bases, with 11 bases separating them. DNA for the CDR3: TGTGCCAGTACTGGGGCTGCGACTAATGAAAAACTGTTTTTT. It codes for CASTGAATNEKLFF. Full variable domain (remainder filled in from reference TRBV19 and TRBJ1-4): DGGITQSPKYLFRKEGQNVTLSCEQNLNHDAMYWYRQDPGQGLRLIYYSQIVNDFQKGDIAEGYSVSREKKESFPLTVTSAQKNPTAFYLCASTGAATNEKLFFGSGTQLSVL.

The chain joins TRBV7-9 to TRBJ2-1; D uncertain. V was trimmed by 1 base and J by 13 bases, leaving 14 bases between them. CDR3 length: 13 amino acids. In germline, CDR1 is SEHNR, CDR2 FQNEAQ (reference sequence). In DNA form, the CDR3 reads TGTGCCAGCAGCTTAGACGTCAGGTTAACTCAGTTCTTC. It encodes CASSLDVRLTQFF.

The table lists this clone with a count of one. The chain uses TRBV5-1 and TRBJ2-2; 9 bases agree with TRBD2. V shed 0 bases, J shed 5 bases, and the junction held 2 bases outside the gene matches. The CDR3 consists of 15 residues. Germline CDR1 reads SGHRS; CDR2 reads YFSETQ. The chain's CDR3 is CASSLVTSGTGELFF. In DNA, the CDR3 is TGCGCCAGCAGCTTGGTCACTAGCGGGACCGGGGAGCTGTTTTTT.